Each of the 14 T cell receptor beta chains below was sequenced from the same sample in a study of OX40 agonist ivuxolimab in advanced cancers. TCRdb's copy holds only in-frame clones and misses some; the assay was immunoSEQ multiplex PCR. The table has approximately 18,000 clones, around 80% seen once. Sequencing used CD4+ or CD8+ T cells sorted from blood, obtained in a trial of the OX40 agonist ivuxolimab. These receptors were obtained from an adult with an advanced solid tumor such as melanoma, head and neck, liver or kidney cancer.

V usage is TRBV25-1 and J usage is TRBJ2-5; no definite D call. The CDR3 is made up of 15 amino acids. Trimming removed 4 bases at V and 4 bases at J, with 16 bases between. From germline, CDR1 is MGHDK and CDR2 SYGVNS. The CDR3 reads CASSGQIRFTETQYF. Here the CDR3 DNA reads TGTGCCAGCAGTGGGCAAATCAGGTTTACAGAGACCCAGTACTTC.

This sequence joins TRBV27 and TRBJ1-1; tentatively, D is TRBD1 (6 bases). Trimming left V 0 bases short and J 3 bases short, with 17 bases between. The CDR3 is 17 residues long. The V gene's germline CDR1 is MNHEY and CDR2 SMNVEV (reference sequence). This chain's CDR3 is CASSLSGVAGADTEAFF. The CDR3 DNA reads as TGTGCCAGCAGTTTATCTGGCGTGGCAGGGGCGGACACTGAAGCTTTCTTT.

This chain links TRBV6-5 with TRBJ1-4; TRBD1 matches 9 bases. Germline CDR1 MNHEY, CDR2 SVGAGI. CDR3 length: 14 amino acids. V lost 6 bases to trimming and J lost 8 bases; unmatched junction nucleotides: 7. The CDR3 DNA follows: TGTGCCAGCAGCACCGGGACAGGGTGGGAAAAACTGTTTTTT. This codes for CASSTGTGWEKLFF.

The chain has TRBV27 and TRBJ2-1; D is unresolved. V lost 5 bases and J 6 bases, leaving 14 bases between the germline ends. Per the germline V gene, CDR1 is MNHEY and CDR2 is SMNVEV (reference sequence). The CDR3 loop spans 14 amino acids. The CDR3 sequence is CASSQVLTINEQFF. The DNA of the CDR3 is TGTGCCAGCAGTCAAGTCCTTACGATCAATGAGCAGTTCTTC.

The chain recombines TRBV11-3 with TRBJ2-4; 15 nucleotides agree with TRBD2. Trimming at V came to 4 bases and at J to 5 bases, leaving 9 bases not matched to a gene. This CDR3 comprises 18 residues. In germline, CDR1 is SGHNT, CDR2 YENEEA. Here the CDR3 DNA reads TGTGCCAGCAGCTCCGGACTAGCGGGAGGGCCTTGGGAAAACATTCAGTACTTC. Residues: CASSSGLAGGPWENIQYF. The whole variable domain, remainder taken from reference TRBV11-3 and TRBJ2-4, is EAGVVQSPRYKIIEKKQPVAFWCNPISGHNTLYWYLQNLGQGPELLIRYENEEAVDDSQLPKDRFSAERLKGVDSTLKIQPAELGDSAVYLCASSSGLAGGPWENIQYFGAGTRLSVL.

Here the CDR3 reads CSVVQGGDYGYTF. The DNA for the CDR3 is TGCAGCGTTGTGCAGGGGGGAGATTATGGCTACACCTTC. The V gene is TRBV29-1, the J gene TRBJ1-2; 7 bases are a match to TRBD1. Trimming cost V 4 bases and J 5 bases; bases outside gene matches: 7. The CDR3 runs 13 residues. Germline V gene lookup returns CDR1 SQVTM and CDR2 ANQGSEA.

The chain carries TRBV28 and TRBJ2-3, with 7 bases identical to TRBD1. Germline V CDR1 and CDR2: MDHEN, SYDVKM. This CDR3 comprises 15 residues. V shed 5 bases, J shed 5 bases, and the junction held 10 bases outside the gene matches. CDR3 bases: TGTGCCAGCAGTCCCCAGACAGGGCTCGGAGATACGCAGTATTTT. Amino acids: CASSPQTGLGDTQYF.

The chain is built from TRBV11-2 and TRBJ2-2; D call uncertain. The CDR3 is 13 amino acids. V was cut by 5 bases and J by 6 bases, with 10 bases left in between. Germline V gives CDR1 SGHAT, CDR2 FQNNGV. Here the CDR3 DNA reads TGTGCCAGCAGCCTCTTGCAGGCCGGGGAGCTGTTTTTT. This gives the protein CASSLLQAGELFF.

The rearrangement joins TRBV13 to TRBJ1-2; 9 bases are a match to TRBD1. In germline, CDR1 is PRHDT, CDR2 FYEKMQ (reference sequence). The length of the CDR3 is 13 residues. Trimming took 3 bases from V and 8 from J; bases not matched to a gene: 4. The CDR3 region is CASSLDRGWGYTF. The DNA of the CDR3 is TGTGCCAGCAGCTTGGACAGGGGCTGGGGCTACACCTTC.

The chain recombines TRBV5-1 with TRBJ1-1, with D possibly being TRBD1 (5 bases). CDR1 is SGHRS, CDR2 YFSETQ, per germline. The CDR3 runs to 15 residues. V was shortened by 0 bases and J by 0 bases, with 9 bases between the two germline ends. Written as DNA, the CDR3 is TGCGCCAGCAGCTTGGCTCAGGGAGTGAACACTGAAGCTTTCTTT. Translation gives CASSLAQGVNTEAFF. Full variable domain (rest looked up from reference TRBV5-1 and TRBJ1-1): KAGVTQTPRYLIKTRGQQVTLSCSPISGHRSVSWYQQTPGQGLQFLFEYFSETQRNKGNFPGRFSGRQFSNSRSEMNVSTLELGDSALYLCASSLAQGVNTEAFFGQGTRLTVV.

A note on this clone: Mismatch with germline at one junction end may stem from a read error. The chain recombines TRBV5-3 with TRBJ2-5; D unclear. TRBV5-3 is labeled an ORF, and its function is uncertain. The CDR3 is 14 residues long. The CDR3 reads CASSLALEQETQYF. DNA for the CDR3: TGTGCCAGCAGCTTAGCCCTTGAGCAAGAGACCCAGTACTTC.

The chain couples TRBV7-6 to TRBJ1-1, with D possibly being TRBD1 (6 bases). CDR1 is SGHVS, CDR2 FNYEAQ, per germline. V shed 5 bases and J shed 0 bases, with 13 bases lying between them. This CDR3 has 15 residues. The CDR3 DNA reads TGTGCCAGCAGCCCCATACAGGGCATGAACACTGAAGCTTTCTTT. Residues: CASSPIQGMNTEAFF.

The chain combines TRBV19 with TRBJ2-7, with D maybe TRBD2 (5 bases). The CDR3 is 14 amino acids. Germline CDR1 is LNHDA and CDR2 is SQIVND (reference sequence). Trimming shortened V by 8 bases and J by 0 bases, and 14 bases separated the two germline ends. The CDR3 here is CASSLASSSYEQYF. DNA of the CDR3: TGTGCCAGTTCGTTAGCGTCGAGCTCCTACGAGCAGTACTTC. Full variable domain (missing parts from reference TRBV19 and TRBJ2-7): DGGITQSPKYLFRKEGQNVTLSCEQNLNHDAMYWYRQDPGQGLRLIYYSQIVNDFQKGDIAEGYSVSREKKESFPLTVTSAQKNPTAFYLCASSLASSSYEQYFGPGTRLTVT.

V usage is TRBV27 and J usage is TRBJ1-2; 7 bases line up with TRBD1. The CDR3 contains 12 residues. Germline V gene lookup returns CDR1 MNHEY and CDR2 SMNVEV (reference sequence). V shed 6 bases and J 6 bases; nucleotides not matched to a gene: 4. This CDR3 reads CASSRGGNGYTF. CDR3 sequence (DNA): TGTGCCAGCAGCAGGGGGGGAAATGGCTACACCTTC.